This TCR beta chain was recorded in a study of blood T cell repertoires in COVID-19. Here immunoSEQ multiplex PCR was the method, and the copy in TCRdb shows in-frame clones only, minus some. This table has 150,000 to 200,000 clones, roughly 89% appearing once. The sequence was obtained from a human donor in a cohort sampled during active COVID-19. The sequenced sample was peripheral blood.

The CDR3 sequence: CASRPTGVGNTIYF. The CDR3 DNA sequence: TGTGCCAGCAGGCCTACAGGGGTGGGAAACACCATATATTTT. The rearrangement joins TRBV28 to TRBJ1-3; the match to TRBD1 covers 7 bases. Unmatched junction bases numbered 6, after V lost 6 bases and J lost 4 bases. There are 14 residues in the CDR3. Germline assignment: CDR1 MDHEN and CDR2 SYDVKM.